The 17 T cell receptor beta chains below were found in one sample sequenced in a study of T cells after yellow fever vaccination (dated by TCRdb to about 2019). Preparation of the library involved 5' RACE. Instrument on record: Illumina HiSeq 2500. TCRdb ran its own pipeline on the public reads, namely fastp trimming at Q25 and MiXCR clone calling, and kept in-frame beta chains. For every CDR3 protein sequence, its rows merge into one entry that carries the most common genes and DNA. For this sample the table gives around 400,000 distinct CDR3 sequences, of which around 10% were detected only once. The ten largest clones add up to roughly a sixth of the sample. According to the study, the label for this sample's treatment or condition signals: live attenuated yellow fever vaccine strain. The sample here was PBMCs, taken on the day of the first yellow fever vaccination. The source is a man younger than 35 who received the YFV17D yellow fever vaccine.

The chain carries TRBV6-1 and TRBJ1-4; D call uncertain. Between the trimmed V and J ends, which lost 6 bases and 7 bases, there was a span of 15 bases. From germline, CDR1 is MNHNS and CDR2 SASEGT. The CDR3 runs 14 residues. The CDR3 nucleotides are TGTGCCAGCAGCCCACCACTTTGGGGTGAAAAACTGTTTTTT. As protein: CASSPPLWGEKLFF.

This clonotype was detected ten times or more. The CDR3 protein is CASSLSLAGGANEQFF. The CDR3 region has the DNA TGCGCCAGCAGCTTGTCCCTAGCGGGGGGTGCGAATGAGCAGTTCTTC. J is TRBJ2-1 and V is TRBV5-1; 11 bases map to TRBD2. The V gene end was trimmed by 1 base and the J gene end by 7 bases; junction bases not matched to a gene: 7. This CDR3 contains 16 residues. Germline V lookup: CDR1 SGHRS, CDR2 YFSETQ. Looking up the rest from reference TRBV5-1 and TRBJ2-1 gives the full variable domain: KAGVTQTPRYLIKTRGQQVTLSCSPISGHRSVSWYQQTPGQGLQFLFEYFSETQRNKGNFPGRFSGRQFSNSRSEMNVSTLELGDSALYLCASSLSLAGGANEQFFGPGTRLTVL.

The chain carries TRBV5-1 and TRBJ1-2; D is uncertain. Germline V gene data show CDR1 as SGHRS and CDR2 as YFSETQ. This CDR3 is 13 amino acids long. V gave up 0 bases and J gave up 6 bases, with 9 bases separating them. CDR3 in DNA: TGCGCCAGCAGCTTGGATGGGTGGAATGGCTACACCTTC. Its translation is CASSLDGWNGYTF.

V is TRBV6-1 and J is TRBJ2-5; D is unclear. The CDR3 covers 17 residues. Germline lookup yields CDR1 MNHNS and CDR2 SASEGT. Trimming shortened V by 4 bases and J by 1 base, and 19 bases separated the two germline ends. The CDR3 loop reads CASSATDTRIFQETQYF. The CDR3 DNA is TGTGCCAGCAGTGCCACGGATACAAGGATCTTCCAAGAGACCCAGTACTTC.

The sample holds a few counts of this clonotype. For the CDR3, the DNA is TGTGCCAGTAGTATTTCACCCAACAGGGCTTCGAACACTGAAGCTTTCTTT. This sequence encodes CASSISPNRASNTEAFF. The gene calls are TRBV19 and TRBJ1-1; D is possibly TRBD1 (6 bases). The germline V gene has CDR1 LNHDA and CDR2 SQIVND (reference sequence). This CDR3 is 17 amino acids long. V gave up 3 bases and J gave up 1 base, with 18 bases separating them.

V and J are TRBV15 and TRBJ2-3, with TRBD2 matching over 12 bases. V was pared by 1 base and J by 2 bases, with 4 bases of the junction left unmatched. The CDR3 is 17 residues long. From germline, CDR1 is LNHNV and CDR2 YYDKDF (reference sequence). CDR3 sequence: CATSRGGTSGYTDTQYF. Written as DNA, the CDR3 is TGTGCCACCAGCAGAGGAGGGACTAGCGGGTACACAGATACGCAGTATTTT.

Of note for this clonotype: The germline gene is not matched at one end of the junction; a read error may be the cause. The chain is built from TRBV12-3 or TRBV12-4 and TRBJ2-5; TRBD2 agrees at 7 bases. The CDR3 runs 18 residues. The CDR3 region is CACSLGVSGHTYQETQYF. DNA for the CDR3: TGTGCCTGCAGTTTAGGGGTTAGCGGGCATACGTACCAAGAGACCCAGTACTTC.

This clonotype was counted ten times or more. CDR3 nucleotides: TGCAGCGTGGCCTGGTCCTACAATGAGCAGTTCTTC. Amino acid sequence: CSVAWSYNEQFF. The chain is built from TRBV29-1 and TRBJ2-1; no clear D. V lost 6 bases, J lost 1 base, and 7 bases lay in between. This CDR3 has 12 residues. Germline assignment: CDR1 SQVTM and CDR2 ANQGSEA.

The table lists this clonotype with a few counts. V is TRBV29-1 and J is TRBJ1-1, with D maybe TRBD1 (6 bases). This CDR3 is built from 11 residues. Germline V gene data show CDR1 as SQVTM and CDR2 as ANQGSEA. The germline V and J ends were trimmed by 8 bases and 5 bases, with 12 bases remaining between them. CDR3 DNA: TGCAGCCATGGGGGCTATACTGAAGCTTTCTTT. It specifies CSHGGYTEAFF.

The rearrangement joins TRBV14 to TRBJ2-1; D gene ambiguous. The CDR3 contains 15 residues. Trimming shortened V by 0 bases and J by 9 bases, and 15 bases separated the two germline ends. Germline values: CDR1 SGHDN, CDR2 FVKESK. CDR3 region: CASSQDVGFGGEQFF. The CDR3 nucleotides are TGTGCCAGCAGCCAAGATGTAGGCTTTGGTGGTGAGCAGTTCTTC.

V usage is TRBV20-1 and J usage is TRBJ2-7; possible D gene TRBD2, 7 bases. Germline V gene lookup returns CDR1 DFQATT and CDR2 SNEGSKA (reference sequence). This CDR3 comprises 19 residues. V gave up 1 base and J gave up 6 bases, with 31 bases separating them. CDR3 in DNA: TGCAGTGCTAGAGGTCGAACCCGTGGGGGGGCCGCTTGGGGCCTCGAGCAGTACTTC. Encoded protein: CSARGRTRGGAAWGLEQYF.

This clonotype was seen more than once but under ten times. The chain is built from TRBV7-2 and TRBJ1-4, with D maybe TRBD1 (5 bases). V was pared by 5 bases and J by 8 bases, with 15 bases between. CDR1 is SGHTA and CDR2 is FQGNSA in the germline V gene. CDR3 length: 14 residues. The CDR3 DNA reads TGTGCCAGCAGCCTCCAGGGTGGCCGGGAAAAACTGTTTTTT. This gives the protein CASSLQGGREKLFF.

This clonotype was counted a few times. The chain combines TRBV27 with TRBJ2-1, with D unclear. The CDR3 is 14 residues long. Between the trimmed V and J ends, which lost 8 bases and 0 bases, there was a span of 11 bases. The V gene's germline CDR1 is MNHEY and CDR2 SMNVEV (reference sequence). CDR3 amino acids: CASRRDNSYNEQFF. CDR3 in DNA: TGTGCCAGCCGCAGAGACAACTCCTACAATGAGCAGTTCTTC.

The chain carries TRBV12-3 or TRBV12-4 and TRBJ1-4; 7 nucleotides align to TRBD1. The J segment lost 5 bases and the V segment lost 7 bases, leaving 7 bases of the junction unmatched. This CDR3 has 14 amino acids. The CDR3 DNA reads as TGTGCCAGCAAAGGGGACAGCGAGAATGAAAAACTGTTTTTT. It yields the protein CASKGDSENEKLFF.

V is TRBV18 and J is TRBJ1-5; D remains ambiguous. The V gene lost 3 bases and the J gene lost 3 bases, with 9 bases spanning the gap. The CDR3 extends over 14 amino acids. CDR1 and CDR2 (germline): KGHSH, LQKENI. The CDR3 loop reads CASSPGKDNQPQHF. CDR3 coding DNA: TGTGCCAGCTCACCGGGGAAGGACAATCAGCCCCAGCATTTT.

This chain connects TRBV27 to TRBJ1-5; possibly TRBD1 for D (5 bases). The CDR3 runs 12 residues. V was shortened by 5 bases and J by 7 bases, with 9 bases between the two germline ends. CDR1 and CDR2 (germline): MNHEY, SMNVEV (reference sequence). The CDR3 DNA sequence: TGTGCCAGCAGTCGCTGGGGGCAGCCCCAGCATTTT. This gives the protein CASSRWGQPQHF.

The V gene is TRBV28, the J gene TRBJ2-2; 7 nucleotides align to TRBD1. The CDR3 is made up of 15 amino acids. The ends lost 4 bases at V and 4 bases at J; junction bases unmatched: 6. Germline values: CDR1 MDHEN, CDR2 SYDVKM. This CDR3 reads CASSSTGLGTGELFF. The CDR3 DNA sequence: TGTGCCAGCAGTTCGACAGGGCTCGGCACCGGGGAGCTGTTTTTT.